Shown below are 13 T cell receptor beta chains from a single sample sequenced in a study of T cells after yellow fever vaccination (dated by TCRdb to between 2018 and 2021). Library construction relied on 5' RACE. These reads were obtained on an Illumina HiSeq 2500. Through fastp at Q25 and MiXCR, TCRdb rebuilt clones from the public reads, retaining in-frame beta chains. Every entry covers one CDR3 protein and lists the most common genes and DNA from its rows. The sample profile shows about 550,000 distinct CDR3 sequences; about a fifth of them were found once. Roughly 13% of the sample rests with the top ten. What this sample's treatment or condition label stands for: live attenuated yellow fever vaccine strain. Sequences were derived from PBMCs, sampled 15 days after the yellow fever booster vaccination. These receptors were taken from a man under 40 who received the YFV17D yellow fever vaccine.

This clonotype was recorded many times. V and J are TRBV9 and TRBJ2-2; 9 bases fit TRBD2. V shed 4 bases, J shed 6 bases, and the junction held 10 bases outside the gene matches. Germline lookup yields CDR1 SGDLS and CDR2 YYNGEE. The CDR3 length is 16 residues. The CDR3 reads CASSFTAIAGAGELFF. The CDR3 bases are TGTGCCAGCAGCTTCACCGCAATAGCGGGAGCCGGGGAGCTGTTTTTT.

This clonotype occurred once. The chain recombines TRBV19 with TRBJ1-5, with D hard to call. V lost 3 bases and J lost 7, with 13 bases in between. Germline assignment: CDR1 LNHDA and CDR2 SQIVND (reference sequence). CDR3 size: 14 residues. The CDR3 bases are TGTGCCAGTAGTATCTCACTCGGCGCCCAGCCCCAGCATTTT. This translates into CASSISLGAQPQHF.

The V and J genes are TRBV20-1 and TRBJ2-2; D is perhaps TRBD2 (5 bases). V was shortened by 4 bases and J by 5 bases, with 11 bases between the two germline ends. CDR3 size: 13 residues. Germline lookup yields CDR1 DFQATT and CDR2 SNEGSKA (reference sequence). The CDR3 DNA sequence: TGCAGTGCTAAACCCCCGGGGACCGGGGAGCTGTTTTTT. Its translation is CSAKPPGTGELFF.

Turning to this clonotype: One end of the junction does not line up with germline, which may come from a read error. The V call is TRBV20-1, the J call TRBJ2-1, with TRBD2 matching over 10 bases. This CDR3 has 16 amino acids. Germline CDR1 reads DFQATT; CDR2 reads SNEGSKA (reference sequence). This CDR3 is CCARGRLAGFYNEQFF. The CDR3 DNA is TGCTGTGCTAGAGGACGACTAGCGGGCTTCTACAATGAGCAGTTCTTC.

This clonotype was detected only a few times. The V gene is TRBV6-1, the J gene TRBJ2-1; 7 positions match TRBD2. CDR1 and CDR2 from the germline V gene are MNHNS and SASEGT. There are 16 residues in the CDR3. V dropped 7 bases and J dropped 11; count of bases not matched to a gene: 20. CDR3 in DNA: TGTGCCAGCAAAGTGGGAGGGCCCTTCAACCGAAATCAGCAGTTCTTC. Translating it yields CASKVGGPFNRNQQFF.

V and J are TRBV9 and TRBJ2-1, with 7 bases identical to TRBD2. The V gene end was trimmed by 4 bases and the J gene end by 0 bases; junction bases not matched to a gene: 4. The CDR3 has 15 residues. The germline gives CDR1 SGDLS, CDR2 YYNGEE. The CDR3 nucleotides are TGTGCCAGCAGCCCCGGGGGGTTCTCCTACAATGAGCAGTTCTTC. It translates to CASSPGGFSYNEQFF. The whole variable domain, filled in from reference TRBV9 and TRBJ2-1, reads DSGVTQTPKHLITATGQRVTLRCSPRSGDLSVYWYQQSLDQGLQFLIQYYNGEERAKGNILERFSAQQFPDLHSELNLSSLELGDSALYFCASSPGGFSYNEQFFGPGTRLTVL.

This clonotype showed up just a few times. V usage is TRBV5-4 and J usage is TRBJ2-1; the D gene is possibly TRBD2 (6 bases). CDR1 is SGHNT and CDR2 is YYREEE in the germline V gene (reference sequence). The CDR3 totals 15 residues. V was trimmed by 2 bases and J by 1 base, leaving 10 bases between them. Here the CDR3 reads CASSLQSGSYNEQFF. CDR3 nucleotide sequence: TGTGCCAGCAGCTTACAGAGCGGGTCCTACAATGAGCAGTTCTTC.

The chain uses TRBV25-1 and TRBJ2-5; a weak D match, TRBD1 (6 bases). V was trimmed by 0 bases and J by 4 bases, leaving 15 bases between them. The germline CDR1 and CDR2 sequences are MGHDK and SYGVNS. This CDR3 region has 16 residues. The CDR3 bases are TGTGCCAGCAGTGAATATACAGGGCGAGGGCGAGAGACCCAGTACTTC. Protein product: CASSEYTGRGRETQYF.

This clonotype was counted a few times. The rearrangement joins TRBV27 to TRBJ1-1; D call uncertain. Germline V lookup: CDR1 MNHEY, CDR2 SMNVEV (reference sequence). The CDR3 sequence is 15 residues long. V was clipped by 0 bases and J by 0 bases, with 8 bases between them. The CDR3 here is CASSLSIRMNTEAFF. In DNA form, the CDR3 reads TGTGCCAGCAGTTTATCGATACGGATGAACACTGAAGCTTTCTTT.

This clonotype was picked up a small number of times. The chain's CDR3 is CASSPATSGISGEQYF. The CDR3 nucleotides read TGTGCCAGCAGCCCGGCCACTAGCGGGATTTCAGGGGAGCAGTACTTC. This chain joins TRBV5-6 and TRBJ2-7, with 10 nucleotides matching TRBD2. Trimming at V came to 4 bases and at J to 7 bases, leaving 14 bases not matched to a gene. This CDR3 spans 16 amino acids. Germline CDR1 is SGHDT and CDR2 is YYEEEE.

The chain couples TRBV5-4 to TRBJ2-3, with a weak D call TRBD2 (5 bases). The CDR3 spans 15 residues. The V end lost 0 bases, the J end lost 2 bases, and 10 bases lay between the germline ends. From germline, CDR1 is SGHNT and CDR2 YYREEE (reference sequence). In DNA, the CDR3 is TGTGCCAGCAGCTTGGTTCCCGGGATCACAGATACGCAGTATTTT. Residues: CASSLVPGITDTQYF.

This chain links TRBV6-5 with TRBJ2-1; D remains unclear. From germline, CDR1 is MNHEY and CDR2 SVGAGI. Trimming took off 7 bases at V and 9 bases at J, with 10 bases between the two ends. This CDR3 has 11 amino acids. CDR3 DNA: TGTGCCAGCACTGTGCTTGGTGAGCAGTTCTTC. As protein: CASTVLGEQFF.

This clonotype was seen only once. The V gene is TRBV5-4, the J gene TRBJ2-3; D remains ambiguous. Germline V gene data show CDR1 as SGHNT and CDR2 as YYREEE (reference sequence). V was pared by 4 bases and J by 2 bases, with 17 bases between. The CDR3 is 16 amino acids. The CDR3 loop reads CASSRTPVQPTDTQYF. CDR3 nucleotides: TGTGCCAGCAGCAGAACCCCAGTTCAACCCACAGATACGCAGTATTTT.